Below are 20 T cell receptor beta chains sequenced from a single sample in a study of blood T cell repertoires in COVID-19. TCRdb keeps only in-frame clones here, not all; method: immunoSEQ multiplex PCR. This sample has fewer than 350,000 clones, with about 90% found just once. Sequencing was done on a sample of peripheral blood. The receptor set was obtained from a woman aged 25 to 39 with COVID-19, enrolled during active disease.

V and J are TRBV19 and TRBJ1-2; the match to TRBD1 covers 10 bases. Unmatched junction bases numbered 5, after V lost 4 bases and J lost 6 bases. CDR1 LNHDA and CDR2 SQIVND come from the germline V gene (reference sequence). The CDR3 runs 14 residues. The chain's CDR3 is CASSTGQGIHGYTF. The CDR3 region has the DNA TGTGCCAGTAGTACGGGACAGGGGATACATGGCTACACCTTC.

The V gene is TRBV27, the J gene TRBJ1-1; D unclear. The CDR3 runs 11 residues. The V and J ends lost 6 bases and 8 bases respectively, with 10 bases between them. Germline V gene sequence: CDR1 MNHEY, CDR2 SMNVEV (reference sequence). The DNA for the CDR3 is TGTGCCAGCAGGATCGGTGCAGAAGCTTTCTTT. Amino acid sequence: CASRIGAEAFF.

V gene TRBV5-1 combines with J gene TRBJ2-6; D gene uncertain. CDR3 length: 15 residues. Germline V gives CDR1 SGHRS, CDR2 YFSETQ. Trimming pared 4 bases from V and 1 base from J, leaving 9 bases between. The CDR3: CASSPLASGANVLTF. Written as DNA, the CDR3 is TGCGCCAGCAGCCCTTTGGCTTCTGGGGCCAACGTCCTGACTTTC.

The chain joins TRBV23-1 to TRBJ1-1, with a tentative D call TRBD1 (5 bases). TRBV23-1 counts as an open reading frame of uncertain function. The CDR3 covers 15 residues. Trimming took off 0 bases at V and 5 bases at J, with 13 bases between the two ends. The CDR3 loop is CASSQSGGEGTEAFF. CDR3 DNA: TGCGCCAGCAGTCAATCAGGAGGGGAGGGAACTGAAGCTTTCTTT.

This chain uses TRBV18 with TRBJ2-5, with 11 nucleotides matching TRBD2. After removal of 6 bases from V and 4 bases from J, the junction contained 16 bases not matched to a gene. The CDR3 extends over 18 amino acids. Per the germline V gene, CDR1 is KGHSH and CDR2 is LQKENI. This CDR3 reads CASSLLTSGASKRETQYF. CDR3 nucleotides: TGTGCCAGCTCCCTGCTGACTAGCGGGGCATCAAAACGAGAGACCCAGTACTTC.

This clone was observed a single time. This chain links TRBV4-1 with TRBJ2-3; tentative D call: TRBD1 (6 bases). V was cut by 4 bases and J by 6 bases, with 14 bases left in between. CDR3 length equals 14 residues. The germline V gene has CDR1 MGHRA and CDR2 YSYEKL. As DNA, the CDR3 is TGCGCCAGCAGCCGGGACATATTGGGGGATACGCAGTATTTT. Translated, it gives CASSRDILGDTQYF.

This sequence joins TRBV5-4 and TRBJ1-5; 11 bases are a match to TRBD1. V shed 4 bases and J 2 bases; nucleotides not matched to a gene: 11. The CDR3 has 18 amino acids. Germline V gives CDR1 SGHNT, CDR2 YYREEE (reference sequence). CDR3 sequence (DNA): TGTGCCAGCAGCGGGACCGGGACAGGGGGATTGGGCAATCAGCCCCAGCATTTT. This codes for CASSGTGTGGLGNQPQHF. The whole variable domain, remainder taken from reference TRBV5-4 and TRBJ1-5, is ETGVTQSPTHLIKTRGQQVTLRCSSQSGHNTVSWYQQALGQGPQFIFQYYREEENGRGNFPPRFSGLQFPNYSSELNVNALELDDSALYLCASSGTGTGGLGNQPQHFGDGTRLSIL.

This chain links TRBV7-6 with TRBJ2-1; 7 bases are shared with TRBD1. With V trimmed by 3 bases and J by 9 bases, 14 bases remained unmatched. CDR3 size: 16 residues. Germline V gene data show CDR1 as SGHVS and CDR2 as FNYEAQ. CDR3 sequence reads: CASSFGTGVYVGEQFF. Written as DNA, the CDR3 is TGTGCCAGCAGCTTTGGTACAGGGGTTTATGTTGGTGAGCAGTTCTTC.

The rearrangement joins TRBV19 to TRBJ1-2; 8 bases agree with TRBD1. CDR3 size: 14 residues. With 4 bases clipped from V and 4 bases from J, the junction kept 5 bases outside the gene matches. Germline CDR1 LNHDA, CDR2 SQIVND (reference sequence). CDR3 nucleotides: TGTGCCAGTAGTACAGGGGGCGCATTCTATGGCTACACCTTC. This codes for CASSTGGAFYGYTF.

The rearrangement uses TRBV11-2 and TRBJ2-5, with TRBD2 as a possible D gene (5 bases). There are 13 residues in the CDR3. Germline V gives CDR1 SGHAT, CDR2 FQNNGV. With 2 bases removed from V and 2 bases from J, the gap between germline ends came to 6 bases. The CDR3 DNA is TGTGCCAGCAGCTTAACTAGTCAAGAGACCCAGTACTTC. Translation: CASSLTSQETQYF.

The chain recombines TRBV6-1 with TRBJ1-1; D ambiguous. The CDR3 extends over 11 amino acids. In germline, CDR1 is MNHNS, CDR2 SASEGT. Trimming removed 2 bases from V and 10 bases from J, with 8 bases in between. CDR3 residues: CASSERGVAFF. The CDR3 region has the DNA TGTGCCAGCAGTGAACGGGGAGTAGCTTTCTTT.

The chain combines TRBV20-1 with TRBJ1-1; 10 bases agree with TRBD1. V was pared by 3 bases and J by 11 bases, with 9 bases of the junction left unmatched. This CDR3 contains 13 residues. Germline loops: CDR1 DFQATT, CDR2 SNEGSKA (reference sequence). The CDR3 spells CSASVGQGSSAFF. The CDR3 bases are TGCAGTGCTAGTGTGGGACAGGGGTCGTCGGCTTTCTTT.

This chain uses TRBV5-1 with TRBJ1-4; no definite D call. V was cut by 1 base and J by 3 bases, with 7 bases left in between. CDR1 SGHRS and CDR2 YFSETQ come from the germline V gene. This CDR3 has 14 residues. The CDR3 here is CASSLTDPNEKLFF. In nucleotides, the CDR3 is TGCGCCAGCAGCTTGACAGACCCTAATGAAAAACTGTTTTTT.

CDR3 region: CASTTGLSSTDTQYF. DNA of the CDR3: TGTGCCAGCACCACTGGACTGTCTAGCACAGATACGCAGTATTTT. The chain recombines TRBV11-2 with TRBJ2-3; perhaps TRBD2 as D (5 bases). V shed 7 bases and J shed 0 bases, with 14 bases lying between them. Per germline, CDR1 SGHAT and CDR2 FQNNGV. The CDR3 covers 15 residues.

This chain links TRBV5-1 with TRBJ1-5, with D perhaps matching TRBD1 (5 bases). Germline V lookup: CDR1 SGHRS, CDR2 YFSETQ. This CDR3 region has 14 residues. V was pared by 0 bases and J by 5 bases, with 9 bases between. The CDR3 spells CASSLGGGDQPQHF. The CDR3 DNA sequence: TGCGCCAGCAGCTTGGGGGGCGGGGATCAGCCCCAGCATTTT. Drawing the rest from reference TRBV5-1 and TRBJ1-5, the complete variable domain is KAGVTQTPRYLIKTRGQQVTLSCSPISGHRSVSWYQQTPGQGLQFLFEYFSETQRNKGNFPGRFSGRQFSNSRSEMNVSTLELGDSALYLCASSLGGGDQPQHFGDGTRLSIL.

The chain recombines TRBV19 with TRBJ2-1; D remains ambiguous. V was pared by 3 bases and J by 5 bases, with 8 bases between. CDR3 length: 13 residues. CDR1 and CDR2 from the germline V gene are LNHDA and SQIVND (reference sequence). CDR3 amino acids: CASSIFIDNEQFF. In DNA, the CDR3 is TGTGCCAGTAGTATCTTTATCGACAATGAGCAGTTCTTC.

V usage is TRBV10-1 and J usage is TRBJ1-5, with D unresolved. The CDR3 has 14 amino acids. The germline V gene encodes CDR1 WNHNN and CDR2 SYGVQD (reference sequence). Between the trimmed V and J ends, which lost 7 bases and 2 bases, there was a span of 12 bases. CDR3 residues: CASIGGRGNQPQHF. The CDR3 DNA sequence: TGCGCCAGCATCGGAGGGAGGGGCAATCAGCCCCAGCATTTT.

The CDR3 DNA reads as TGTGCCAGCTCACCAGTTCGGGGAGACGGAAACACCATATATTTT. It translates to CASSPVRGDGNTIYF. The V gene is TRBV18, the J gene TRBJ1-3, with unresolved D. Germline-derived CDR1 and CDR2 are KGHSH and LQKENI. This CDR3 region has 15 residues. V was cut by 2 bases and J by 4 bases, with 12 bases left in between.

In its sample, this clone was seen a few times. The rearrangement links TRBV11-2 to TRBJ2-7, with 8 nucleotides matching TRBD1. There are 17 residues in the CDR3. After removal of 1 base from V and 0 bases from J, the junction contained 8 bases not matched to a gene. CDR1 is SGHAT and CDR2 is FQNNGV in the germline V gene. The CDR3 sequence is CASSLVQGARSSYEQYF. In nucleotides, the CDR3 is TGTGCCAGCAGCTTAGTGCAGGGGGCGCGATCCTCCTACGAGCAGTACTTC.

This clone was seen a single time. This chain connects TRBV6-5 to TRBJ2-3; a possible D gene is TRBD1 (5 bases). This CDR3 has 15 residues. V was trimmed by 0 bases and J by 3 bases, leaving 10 bases between them. The germline gives CDR1 MNHEY, CDR2 SVGAGI. The CDR3 nucleotides read TGTGCCAGCAGTTACTCGCGACAGTCAACAGATACGCAGTATTTT. It yields the protein CASSYSRQSTDTQYF.